This T cell receptor (beta chain) derives from a study of cytomegalovirus exposure and HLA in healthy donors. Study in general: In terms of ancestry, the Caucasian-associated cluster contained 81% of the approximately 380 genotyped donors.

For this clone: Its antigen is unidentified.

The study ran its PCR with 60 Vbeta and 13 Jbeta primers. Produced via immunoSEQ multiplex PCR; TCRdb's table is partial and in-frame only. Altogether approximately 170,000 clones are present, around 80% being singletons, with the ten largest covering 2.4%. Findings of the study overall: Associated with cytomegalovirus, according to the listing, were 150 to 200 TCR beta chains. Researchers reported that a few CMV-associated chains were confirmed in vitro as CMV antigen-specific. As was reported, the classifier diagnosed cytomegalovirus status with high specificity and sensitivity.

The length of the CDR3 is 15 residues. Per the germline V gene, CDR1 is MNHNS and CDR2 is SASEGT. Germline trimming cut 3 bases from V and 7 bases from J; bases unmatched to any gene: 8. The sequence derives from a male donor in good health and CMV-seronegative. The sequencing input was PBMCs. This chain links TRBV6-1 with TRBJ2-5, with 10 bases that match TRBD1. This chain's CDR3 is CASSEVTGGIGTQYF. In DNA form, the CDR3 reads TGTGCCAGCAGTGAGGTGACAGGGGGCATCGGGACCCAGTACTTC.